These T cell receptor beta chains were read from a single sample in a study of blood T cell repertoires in COVID-19. Profiling relied on immunoSEQ multiplex PCR, and the TCRdb table lists in-frame clones only, not all of them. The table lists some 280,000 clones, approximately 91% of them singletons. Sequencing was done on a sample of peripheral blood. Receptor source: a woman aged 55-69 years with acute or convalescent COVID-19. CDR3s include the opening cysteine and the closing phenylalanine or tryptophan. A D gene is named only where the DNA matches it firmly. The listing skips clone size in some rows; elsewhere it reads once, few, many or a size class.

>TRBV6-6|TRBJ2-3|NA|NA
TGTGCCAGCAACGAGGGTAGCACAGATACGCAGTATTTT
CASNEGSTDTQYF
>TRBV3-1/TRBV3-2|TRBJ1-1|NA|TRBD1
TGTGCCAGCAGCCAACCCCCGGGACAGGGTAACACTGAAGCTTTCTTT
CASSQPPGQGNTEAFF
>TRBV27|TRBJ1-2|NA|NA
TGTGCCAGCAGTTTAGAGGCAGGGCGTAATGGCTACACCTTC
CASSLEAGRNGYTF
>TRBV23-1|TRBJ1-3|NA|NA
TGCGCCAGCAGTCAATCGTACAAGGGAAACACCATATATTTT
CASSQSYKGNTIYF
>TRBV6-2/TRBV6-3|TRBJ1-5|once|NA
TGTGCCAGCAGTCCCCTTCCAAGGGGGGGAAATCAGCCCCAGCATTTT
CASSPLPRGGNQPQHF
>TRBV30|TRBJ2-5|NA|TRBD2
TGTGCCTGGAGTGTCGGCCTAGCGGGAAAAGAGACCCAGTACTTC
CAWSVGLAGKETQYF
>TRBV10-3|TRBJ1-1|NA|TRBD1
TGTGCCATCAGCCTACAGGGGGGGATGAACACTGAAGCTTTCTTT
CAISLQGGMNTEAFF
>TRBV4-2|TRBJ2-7|NA|TRBD1
TGTGCCAGCAGACTTGGACAGGGGGCGGAAGAGCAGTACTTC
CASRLGQGAEEQYF
>TRBV7-9|TRBJ1-2|once|NA
TGTGCCAGCACCCAGGAACGGAACTATGGCTACACCTTC
CASTQERNYGYTF
>TRBV19|TRBJ2-1|NA|NA
TGTGCCAGTAGTATTTTGGGCGCCAATGAGCAGTTCTTC
CASSILGANEQFF
>TRBV9|TRBJ2-5|NA|NA
TGTGCCAGCAGCGTAGAGGGGGGGTTCAGGGCTGGTCAAGAGACCCAGTACTTC
CASSVEGGFRAGQETQYF
>TRBV19|TRBJ2-2|NA|NA
TGTGCCAGTAGCGCCGATCTAGCGAGCGGGGAGCTGTTTTTT
CASSADLASGELFF
>TRBV29-1|TRBJ2-1|many|NA
TGCAGCCACTCTTTAGGGGGGGGAGGAAATGAGCAGTTCTTC
CSHSLGGGGNEQFF
>TRBV25-1|TRBJ1-2|NA|NA
TGTGCCAGCAGGGGGGACATTTACTCCCAGGATGGCTACACCTTC
CASRGDIYSQDGYTF
>TRBV2|TRBJ1-4|NA|NA
TGTGCCAGCAGGGAAGGACAGATTTATAATGAAAAACTGTTTTTT
CASREGQIYNEKLFF
>TRBV6-5|TRBJ1-2|NA|NA
TGTGCCATACGGACAGCCCTCTACGGCTACACCTTC
CAIRTALYGYTF
>TRBV5-4|TRBJ2-1|NA|TRBD2
TGTGCCAGCAGAGGGACTAGCGGGGGAGGAGGGCTCTACAATGAGCAGTTCTTC
CASRGTSGGGGLYNEQFF
>TRBV28|TRBJ2-1|NA|TRBD2
TGTGCCAGCAGTTTATCCGGGACTAGGGAGTTCTTC
CASSLSGTREFF
>TRBV19|TRBJ1-1|NA|NA
TGTGCCAGTAGCTCACAGGGAAGTACTGAAGCTTTCTTT
CASSSQGSTEAFF
>TRBV29-1|TRBJ1-1|NA|NA
TGCAGCGCTGGGGGACACGGGAACACTGAAGCTTTCTTT
CSAGGHGNTEAFF
>TRBV3-1/TRBV3-2|TRBJ1-3|once|NA
TGTGCCAGCAGCCAAGATCAGGGAAACACCATATATTTT
CASSQDQGNTIYF
>TRBV4-3|TRBJ1-6|once|TRBD1
TGCGCCAGCAGCCTTGACGGGACAGTTAATTCACCCCTCCACTTT
CASSLDGTVNSPLHF
>TRBV24-1|TRBJ2-1|NA|TRBD2
TGTGCCGTAGGGCTAGCGGGGGGAAACAATGAGCAGTTCTTC
CAVGLAGGNNEQFF
>TRBV7-9|TRBJ2-5|NA|NA
TGTGCCAGCAGCTTGGGCGACGGAGGGGTAGCAAAGACCCAGTACTTC
CASSLGDGGVAKTQYF
>TRBV28|TRBJ1-5|NA|TRBD1
TGTGCCAGCAGTCCGCCCTACGGTGGGCAGGGGGCACGTCAGCCCCAGCATTTT
CASSPPYGGQGARQPQHF
>TRBV6-5|TRBJ1-1|NA|NA
TGTGCCAGCAGAAGGCCAGGGATGAACACTGAAGCTTTCTTT
CASRRPGMNTEAFF
>TRBV6-5|TRBJ2-7|NA|TRBD1
TGTGCCAGCAGGGACAGGGGGGACGAGCAGTACTTC
CASRDRGDEQYF
>TRBV3-1/TRBV3-2|TRBJ2-5|NA|TRBD2
TGTGCCAGCAGCCAAGTAGCGGGGGGGTACCAAGAGACCCAGTACTTC
CASSQVAGGYQETQYF
>TRBV19|TRBJ1-1|NA|TRBD1
TGTGCCAGTGGGGACAGTATGAACACTGAAGCTTTCTTT
CASGDSMNTEAFF
>TRBV6-5|TRBJ2-5|NA|NA
TGTGCCAGCAGTTACCGACAGGCCCAAGAGACCCAGTACTTC
CASSYRQAQETQYF
>TRBV7-6|TRBJ2-7|NA|TRBD1
TGTGCCAGCAGCTTAGCAGGGACAGGGGCTTTGTACGAGCAGTACTTC
CASSLAGTGALYEQYF
>TRBV20-1|TRBJ2-7|NA|NA
TGCAGTGCTAGTCGGGCGGAGGTAGGTTACGAGCAGTACTTC
CSASRAEVGYEQYF
>TRBV7-8|TRBJ1-3|NA|TRBD1
TGTGCCAGCAGTCCACAGGGGGTTGCTGGAAACACCATATATTTT
CASSPQGVAGNTIYF
>TRBV28|TRBJ2-7|NA|TRBD2
TGTGCCAGCAGTATAACTAGCGGGGGTTCCTACGAGCAGTACTTC
CASSITSGGSYEQYF
>TRBV7-2|TRBJ1-4|NA|NA
TGTGCCAGCAGCTTAGGGTTAGGGGCAGGCCAGGGGAAACTGTTTTTT
CASSLGLGAGQGKLFF
>TRBV5-1|TRBJ2-7|once|NA
TGCGCCAGCAGCCAGGCCTCCGAGCAGTACTTC
CASSQASEQYF
>TRBV6-4|TRBJ2-1|NA|TRBD1
TGTGCCAGCAGAGCCGGGACAGGGTCTATCAATGAGCAGTTCTTC
CASRAGTGSINEQFF
>TRBV18|TRBJ1-6|NA|TRBD1
TGTGCCAGCTCACGGGGACAGGGGATCTCACCCCTCCACTTT
CASSRGQGISPLHF
>TRBV5-1|TRBJ2-3|NA|TRBD2
TGCGCCAGCAGCGCAGGACTAGCGGGCCTGAGGGATACGCAGTATTTT
CASSAGLAGLRDTQYF
>TRBV6-5|TRBJ1-1|few|TRBD1
TGTGCCAGCAGACGACAGGGACACCGGGGCACTGAAGCTTTCTTT
CASRRQGHRGTEAFF
>TRBV3-1/TRBV3-2|TRBJ1-3|NA|TRBD1
TGTGCCAGCAGCCGGACAGGGGCGGGTGGAAACACCATATATTTT
CASSRTGAGGNTIYF
>TRBV11-2|TRBJ2-7|few|TRBD2
TGTGCCAGCAGCCTCAATCTCGGCGGACTAGCTCCCTACGAGCAGTACTTC
CASSLNLGGLAPYEQYF
>TRBV15|TRBJ1-2|NA|TRBD1
TGTGCCACCAGCAGCGAGACACAGGGGGTATGGGGCTACACCTTC
CATSSETQGVWGYTF
>TRBV3-1/TRBV3-2|TRBJ1-6|NA|NA
TGTGCCAGCAGCTCCCGGGACACAAGTTCACCCCTCCACTTT
CASSSRDTSSPLHF
>TRBV6-5|TRBJ1-4|NA|TRBD1
TGTGCCAGCAGTAAGGGACAGGGTACTGAAAAACTGTTTTTT
CASSKGQGTEKLFF
>TRBV14|TRBJ2-1|NA|NA
TGTGCCAGCAGCCAAGAGCCGACTTACGATGAGCAGTTCTTC
CASSQEPTYDEQFF
>TRBV7-3|TRBJ2-5|once|NA
TGTGCCAGCAGCTTAGCGGCAGCCCAAGAGACCCAGTACTTC
CASSLAAAQETQYF
>TRBV27|TRBJ1-6|NA|TRBD1
TGTGCCAGCAGTGGGGACAGAGCCTATAATTCACCCCTCCACTTT
CASSGDRAYNSPLHF
>TRBV5-1|TRBJ1-3|NA|NA
TGCGCCAGCAGCTTGGCCGCAACCGGTTGGGGAAACACCATATATTTT
CASSLAATGWGNTIYF
>TRBV6-5|TRBJ1-4|NA|TRBD1
TGTGCCAGCAGAACCACAGGGGTAAATGAAAAACTGTTTTTT
CASRTTGVNEKLFF
>TRBV27|TRBJ1-1|NA|NA
TGTGCCAGCAGTCCAAATTGGGCTATAGACACTGAAGCTTTCTTT
CASSPNWAIDTEAFF
>TRBV19|TRBJ1-5|once|NA
TGTGCCAGTAGTATCGACAGAGATCAGCCCCAGCATTTT
CASSIDRDQPQHF
>TRBV11-3|TRBJ2-1|NA|TRBD1
TGTGCCAGCAGCTCGGGACAGGGAGCAGGTGAGCAGTTCTTC
CASSSGQGAGEQFF
>TRBV6-2/TRBV6-3|TRBJ1-6|once|NA
TGTGCCAGCAGTGGATCTCGCACGGGGAGAAATTCACCCCTCCACTTT
CASSGSRTGRNSPLHF
>TRBV7-2|TRBJ2-3|NA|TRBD2
TGTGCCAGCAGCCCCCTCCCGGGACTAGCGGGGGCCACAGATACGCAGTATTTT
CASSPLPGLAGATDTQYF